Below, 30 T cell receptor beta chains from the same sample are listed, as sequenced in a study of Ad26.COV2.S vaccination and SARS-CoV-2 variants. Treatment indicated: 15 to 20 received Ad26.COV2.S at low or high dose, single or two shots; about 5 received placebo; per-sample allocation not given. Sampling was done on day 63 after the first vaccine or placebo injection. Clones were read by immunoSEQ multiplex PCR, and TCRdb kept only the in-frame ones, dropping some. The data show some 400,000 clones, approximately 89% seen once. Sequenced here: peripheral blood, sampled in a trial of Ad26.COV2.S vaccine versus placebo. The receptors originated from a person aged 18 to 59 who received the Ad26.COV2.S COVID-19 vaccine or a placebo.

The V gene is TRBV5-1, the J gene TRBJ2-3; no clear D. V lost 2 bases and J lost 0, with 10 bases in between. This CDR3 contains 15 residues. From germline, CDR1 is SGHRS and CDR2 YFSETQ. CDR3 DNA: TGCGCCAGCAGCTTTGGCGGATTCAGCACAGATACGCAGTATTTT. Its protein product is CASSFGGFSTDTQYF.

This chain connects TRBV7-9 to TRBJ2-1, with 10 bases identical to TRBD1. CDR3 length: 16 residues. V lost 4 bases to trimming and J lost 0 bases; unmatched junction nucleotides: 3. Germline V gene data show CDR1 as SEHNR and CDR2 as FQNEAQ (reference sequence). In DNA form, the CDR3 reads TGTGCCAGCAGCTCGGGACAGGGGAGCTCCTACAATGAGCAGTTCTTC. It translates to CASSSGQGSSYNEQFF.

The CDR3 DNA is TGCAGCGTTGAAGATCCTGTATCCGGACAGGGGAGTAGTAATGAGCAGTTCTTC. Protein: CSVEDPVSGQGSSNEQFF. This chain joins TRBV29-1 and TRBJ2-1; 9 positions match TRBD1. Germline V gene sequence: CDR1 SQVTM, CDR2 ANQGSEA. The CDR3 covers 18 residues. Trimming cost V 0 bases and J 7 bases; bases outside gene matches: 16.

The CDR3 region has the DNA TGTGCCATAGATTCGGGGGCCGGGGAGCTGTTTTTT. Translated: CAIDSGAGELFF. The gene calls are TRBV10-3 and TRBJ2-2, with a weak D call TRBD2 (6 bases). Trimming left V 9 bases short and J 6 bases short, with 11 bases between. The CDR3 totals 12 residues. Germline loops: CDR1 ENHRY, CDR2 SYGVKD.

The genes are TRBV30 and TRBJ2-7; possibly TRBD1 for D (6 bases). Trimming removed 3 bases from V and 2 bases from J, with 11 bases in between. This CDR3 spans 13 amino acids. Germline V gives CDR1 GTSNPN, CDR2 SVGIG (reference sequence). CDR3 in DNA: TGTGCCTGGAGAACAGGGAACCCCTACGAGCAGTACTTC. This encodes CAWRTGNPYEQYF.

The V call is TRBV5-6, the J call TRBJ1-5, with 9 bases identical to TRBD1. CDR3 size: 17 residues. The germline gives CDR1 SGHDT, CDR2 YYEEEE. V lost 4 bases and J lost 3; bases outside the gene matches: 11. The chain's CDR3 is CASSTTTGGWVNQPQHF. In nucleotides, the CDR3 is TGTGCCAGCAGCACTACTACAGGGGGCTGGGTCAATCAGCCCCAGCATTTT. Combining the CDR3 with reference TRBV5-6 and TRBJ1-5 gives the whole variable domain DAGVTQSPTHLIKTRGQQVTLRCSPKSGHDTVSWYQQALGQGPQFIFQYYEEEERQRGNFPDRFSGHQFPNYSSELNVNALLLGDSALYLCASSTTTGGWVNQPQHFGDGTRLSIL.

The CDR3 region is CASSAGGPGQPQHF. As DNA, the CDR3 is TGTGCCAGCAGCGCAGGGGGCCCGGGTCAGCCCCAGCATTTT. The V gene is TRBV7-3, the J gene TRBJ1-5, with 8 bases that match TRBD1. The CDR3 has 14 amino acids. The germline V gene has CDR1 SGHTA and CDR2 FQGTGA. With V trimmed by 5 bases and J by 6 bases, 6 bases remained unmatched.

The chain recombines TRBV5-5 with TRBJ1-5; no clear D. This CDR3 has 15 amino acids. Per germline, CDR1 SGHKS and CDR2 YYEKEE (reference sequence). With 0 bases removed from V and 9 bases from J, the gap between germline ends came to 16 bases. CDR3 amino acids: CASSLVAGPVRPQHF. The CDR3, as DNA: TGTGCCAGCAGCTTGGTGGCAGGCCCCGTTAGGCCCCAGCATTTT.

The chain is built from TRBV19 and TRBJ1-3, with D unresolved. The CDR3 covers 15 residues. V was trimmed by 1 base and J by 4 bases, leaving 11 bases between them. Germline V gene sequence: CDR1 LNHDA, CDR2 SQIVND (reference sequence). CDR3 bases: TGTGCCAGTAGTATAGCGTCTGCGCGGGGAAACACCATATATTTT. This translates into CASSIASARGNTIYF.

The chain couples TRBV5-4 to TRBJ2-5; 9 nucleotides match TRBD2. V gave up 0 bases and J gave up 5 bases; unmatched junction bases: 14. The CDR3 extends over 18 amino acids. In germline, CDR1 is SGHNT, CDR2 YYREEE (reference sequence). The CDR3 nucleotides are TGTGCCAGCAGCTTGGGTCGGGTCGGCGGGAGGGGTATGGAGACCCAGTACTTC. Amino acids: CASSLGRVGGRGMETQYF. Complete variable domain (other parts from reference TRBV5-4 and TRBJ2-5): ETGVTQSPTHLIKTRGQQVTLRCSSQSGHNTVSWYQQALGQGPQFIFQYYREEENGRGNFPPRFSGLQFPNYSSELNVNALELDDSALYLCASSLGRVGGRGMETQYFGPGTRLLVL.

The chain carries TRBV5-1 and TRBJ2-1; either TRBD1 or TRBD2 may fit D (5 bases each). Trimming cost V 1 base and J 0 bases, with 11 bases left between them. The CDR3 length is 16 residues. Germline V gives CDR1 SGHRS, CDR2 YFSETQ. In nucleotides, the CDR3 is TGCGCCAGCAGCTTGAGTGGGGGAAGCTCCTACAATGAGCAGTTCTTC. Amino acids: CASSLSGGSSYNEQFF. Using reference TRBV5-1 and TRBJ2-1 for the parts outside the CDR3, the full variable domain is KAGVTQTPRYLIKTRGQQVTLSCSPISGHRSVSWYQQTPGQGLQFLFEYFSETQRNKGNFPGRFSGRQFSNSRSEMNVSTLELGDSALYLCASSLSGGSSYNEQFFGPGTRLTVL.

In this sample, this clone turned up once. V is TRBV9 and J is TRBJ2-3; 9 positions agree with TRBD1. V was clipped by 1 base and J by 3 bases; unmatched bases: 9. CDR1 and CDR2 from the germline V gene are SGDLS and YYNGEE. CDR3 length equals 17 residues. CDR3 in amino acids: CASSVHGQGPGTDTQYF. The DNA for the CDR3 is TGTGCCAGCAGCGTACACGGACAGGGGCCGGGGACAGATACGCAGTATTTT. The whole variable domain, remainder taken from reference TRBV9 and TRBJ2-3, is DSGVTQTPKHLITATGQRVTLRCSPRSGDLSVYWYQQSLDQGLQFLIQYYNGEERAKGNILERFSAQQFPDLHSELNLSSLELGDSALYFCASSVHGQGPGTDTQYFGPGTRLTVL.

This clone has just one count. This chain links TRBV19 with TRBJ1-6; no firm D call. CDR3 length equals 14 residues. Germline CDR1 and CDR2: LNHDA and SQIVND (reference sequence). V was cut by 3 bases and J by 8 bases, with 11 bases left in between. The CDR3 loop is CASSIAGKDSPLHF. For the CDR3, the DNA is TGTGCCAGTAGTATCGCGGGGAAGGATTCACCCCTCCACTTT.

The J gene is TRBJ2-1, the V gene TRBV2, with D perhaps TRBD2 (5 bases). The ends were cut back, 2 bases at V and 8 bases at J, with 10 bases in the middle. CDR1 and CDR2 from the germline V gene are SNHLY and FYNNEI. CDR3 size: 13 residues. CDR3 nucleotides: TGTGCCAGCAGTGAACCGGTAGCGTATGAGCAGTTCTTC. Protein sequence: CASSEPVAYEQFF.

CDR3 sequence: CASSLPGVNQPQHF. For the CDR3, the DNA is TGTGCCAGCAGTTTGCCAGGGGTTAATCAGCCCCAGCATTTT. V usage is TRBV27 and J usage is TRBJ1-5, with TRBD1 as a possible D gene (6 bases). V shed 3 bases and J shed 4 bases, with 10 bases lying between them. Germline assignment: CDR1 MNHEY and CDR2 SMNVEV (reference sequence). This CDR3 spans 14 amino acids.

The sample holds a few counts of this clone. This chain uses TRBV5-1 with TRBJ2-7; the D is unclear. Germline CDR1 and CDR2: SGHRS and YFSETQ. The CDR3 spans 16 residues. Trimming removed 1 base from V and 1 base from J, with 15 bases in between. Here the CDR3 reads CASSLHTEPGSYEQYF. The CDR3 DNA is TGCGCCAGCAGCTTGCATACAGAACCTGGGTCCTACGAGCAGTACTTC.

This chain connects TRBV6-5 to TRBJ1-1; TRBD1 might be the D (5 bases). Germline CDR1 and CDR2: MNHEY and SVGAGI. This CDR3 is 13 amino acids long. V was clipped by 10 bases and J by 5 bases, with 17 bases between them. The CDR3, as DNA: TGTGCCAACCGAGGGGTAGGGTTGACTGAAGCTTTCTTT. Protein: CANRGVGLTEAFF.

The chain is built from TRBV6-5 and TRBJ1-2; unclear D gene. V gave up 6 bases and J gave up 7 bases, with 6 bases separating them. The CDR3 runs to 10 residues. The germline CDR1 and CDR2 sequences are MNHEY and SVGAGI. This chain's CDR3 is CASSQIGYTF. The DNA for the CDR3 is TGTGCCAGCAGCCAGATTGGCTACACCTTC.

The CDR3 DNA reads TGCAGCGCACAAACAGGGTCCAATCAGCCCCAGCATTTT. This translates into CSAQTGSNQPQHF. The chain carries TRBV29-1 and TRBJ1-5; possible D gene TRBD1, 6 bases. Germline V gene data show CDR1 as SQVTM and CDR2 as ANQGSEA. V was cut by 7 bases and J by 3 bases, with 13 bases left in between. The CDR3 contains 13 residues.

The gene calls are TRBV5-1 and TRBJ2-2; the match to TRBD2 covers 11 bases. CDR3 length: 15 amino acids. The germline gives CDR1 SGHRS, CDR2 YFSETQ. V dropped 5 bases and J dropped 4; count of bases not matched to a gene: 4. The CDR3 here is CASRVAGGATGELFF. The CDR3 DNA reads as TGCGCCAGCAGAGTAGCGGGAGGGGCCACCGGGGAGCTGTTTTTT. The full variable domain, in which reference TRBV5-1 and TRBJ2-2 provide the parts outside the CDR3, is KAGVTQTPRYLIKTRGQQVTLSCSPISGHRSVSWYQQTPGQGLQFLFEYFSETQRNKGNFPGRFSGRQFSNSRSEMNVSTLELGDSALYLCASRVAGGATGELFFGEGSRLTVL.

This chain uses TRBV14 with TRBJ2-3, with unresolved D. This CDR3 is 14 amino acids long. The germline CDR1 and CDR2 sequences are SGHDN and FVKESK. The V end lost 0 bases, the J end lost 2 bases, and 6 bases lay between the germline ends. The chain's CDR3 is CASSQDTFTDTQYF. CDR3 coding DNA: TGTGCCAGCAGCCAAGACACGTTCACAGATACGCAGTATTTT.

V and J are TRBV7-8 and TRBJ2-2, with 11 bases that match TRBD2. The V gene's germline CDR1 is SGHVS and CDR2 FQNEAQ. This CDR3 comprises 16 residues. The ends lost 5 bases at V and 4 bases at J; junction bases unmatched: 6. DNA for the CDR3: TGTGCCAGCAGCCCTGGGACTAGCGGAGTCACCGGGGAGCTGTTTTTT. This gives the protein CASSPGTSGVTGELFF.

The chain employs TRBV9 and TRBJ2-1; TRBD2 matches 7 bases. The CDR3 runs to 14 residues. Looked up from germline, CDR1 is SGDLS and CDR2 is YYNGEE. With V trimmed by 3 bases and J by 9 bases, 9 bases remained unmatched. The CDR3 coding sequence is TGTGCCAGCAGCGCGGGACCCGCGGGAGCTGAGCAGTTCTTC. Residues: CASSAGPAGAEQFF.

The chain links TRBV3-1 (or the pseudogene TRBV3-2) to TRBJ2-3; 7 bases agree with TRBD2. There are 15 residues in the CDR3. J gave up 1 base and V 4 bases, and 5 bases lay outside the gene matches. Per the germline V gene, CDR1 is LGHDT and CDR2 is YNNKEL (reference sequence). CDR3 sequence (DNA): TGTGCCAGCAGCCTATTAGCGGGCGGCACAGATACGCAGTATTTT. Amino acids: CASSLLAGGTDTQYF.

The chain employs TRBV2 and TRBJ2-7; D remains ambiguous. V shed 0 bases and J shed 4 bases, with 7 bases lying between them. Germline V gene lookup returns CDR1 SNHLY and CDR2 FYNNEI. The CDR3 sequence is 13 residues long. The CDR3 DNA reads as TGTGCCAGCAGTGAAGCGACACTATACGAGCAGTACTTC. It yields the protein CASSEATLYEQYF.

This chain uses TRBV7-6 with TRBJ2-5; TRBD1 matches at 10 bases. CDR1 SGHVS and CDR2 FNYEAQ come from the germline V gene. The CDR3 consists of 15 residues. Trimming removed 5 bases from V and 5 bases from J; junction bases left unmatched: 8. The CDR3 DNA is TGTGCCAGCAGCCAGACAGGGGGCGTTGGGGAGACCCAGTACTTC. Translating it yields CASSQTGGVGETQYF.

V is TRBV7-3 and J is TRBJ1-6; D is undetermined. V lost 3 bases and J lost 13, with 13 bases in between. This CDR3 comprises 13 residues. Germline-derived CDR1 and CDR2 are SGHTA and FQGTGA. CDR3 loop: CASSFDRLGPLHF. Written as DNA, the CDR3 is TGTGCCAGCAGCTTTGACCGGCTGGGGCCCCTCCACTTT.

J is TRBJ1-1 and V is TRBV6-5; D is perhaps TRBD1 (5 bases). CDR1 and CDR2 (germline): MNHEY, SVGAGI. Trimming stripped 0 bases from V and 10 bases from J, with 15 bases between. CDR3 length: 14 residues. The CDR3 region has the DNA TGTGCCAGCAGTTACTCGGGGGAGGGACGGAGAGCTTTCTTT. This encodes CASSYSGEGRRAFF.

The V and J genes are TRBV19 and TRBJ2-7, with D possibly TRBD1 on 6 matching bases. This CDR3 is 12 amino acids long. V shed 7 bases and J shed 2 bases, with 9 bases lying between them. Per the germline V gene, CDR1 is LNHDA and CDR2 is SQIVND (reference sequence). CDR3 protein: CASMGHTYEQYF. CDR3 DNA sequence: TGTGCCAGTATGGGACACACCTACGAGCAGTACTTC.

The chain has TRBV11-3 and TRBJ2-1; D unclear. CDR1 is SGHNT, CDR2 YENEEA, per germline. The CDR3 loop spans 15 amino acids. Trimming cost V 1 base and J 3 bases, with 10 bases left between them. CDR3 coding DNA: TGTGCCAGCAGCTTAGGGCGAGGAATCTACAATGAGCAGTTCTTC. Its protein is CASSLGRGIYNEQFF.